This T cell receptor beta chain appears in the sequencing data of a study of blood T cells in healthy people across ages. This CDR3 region has 13 residues. Germline CDR1 reads DFQATT; CDR2 reads SNEGSKA (reference sequence). This clonotype was found a few times. One end of the junction is discordant with germline, which a read error may explain. Through a sample-barcoded 5' primer and a J-beta primer mix, a second PCR was run for about 6 to 11 cycles. One entry per CDR3 protein results from TCRdb running MiXCR on the 5' RACE reads. The table includes roughly 930,000 distinct CDR3 sequences, 45% to 50% detected once.

This chain links TRBV20-1 with TRBJ1-1; TRBD1 agrees at 7 bases. The TCR was taken from a man under 40 in good health. The specimen sequenced was blood. The CDR3 coding sequence is TGCAGTGCCAGAGGGACAGCGAACACTGAAGCTTTCTTT. It codes for CSARGTANTEAFF.